This passage covers 24 T cell receptor beta chains from one sample sequenced in a study of technical replicates of blood from several donors. Method: immunoSEQ multiplex PCR; TCRdb's copy keeps in-frame clones and lacks some. There are around 80,000 clones in the sample; about 92% occur only once, and around 0.25% lies in the top ten. The source material was T cells isolated from PBMCs. Receptor source: a human donor in good health.

This chain links TRBV7-9 with TRBJ1-1; D remains unclear. The ends were cut back, 1 base at V and 2 bases at J, with 11 bases in the middle. The germline V gene encodes CDR1 SEHNR and CDR2 FQNEAQ (reference sequence). The CDR3 is made up of 15 amino acids. The CDR3 region is CASSLVHRGNTEAFF. The CDR3 nucleotides read TGTGCCAGCAGCTTAGTCCATCGCGGTAACACTGAAGCTTTCTTT.

The CDR3 DNA is TGCAGCGTTGACTTACTCCGGGCCGGGATTTACGAGCAGTACTTC. Protein: CSVDLLRAGIYEQYF. V and J are TRBV29-1 and TRBJ2-7; D possibly corresponds to TRBD2 (5 bases). In germline, CDR1 is SQVTM, CDR2 ANQGSEA. The CDR3 loop spans 15 amino acids. Trimming removed 3 bases from V and 4 bases from J, with 19 bases in between.

V gene TRBV14 combines with J gene TRBJ2-2; 9 bases line up with TRBD1. The V and J ends lost 6 bases and 5 bases, in that order; junction bases with no gene match: 10. The CDR3 loop spans 16 amino acids. Germline V lookup: CDR1 SGHDN, CDR2 FVKESK. For the CDR3, the DNA is TGTGCCAGCAGTACCGAACAGGGGGCGCAAACCGGGGAGCTGTTTTTT. Residues: CASSTEQGAQTGELFF. The variable domain in full, with the rest retrieved from reference TRBV14 and TRBJ2-2, is EAGVTQFPSHSVIEKGQTVTLRCDPISGHDNLYWYRRVMGKEIKFLLHFVKESKQDESGMPNNRFLAERTGGTYSTLKVQPAELEDSGVYFCASSTEQGAQTGELFFGEGSRLTVL.

The chain is built from TRBV6-5 and TRBJ2-7; D might be TRBD1 (6 bases). The germline CDR1 and CDR2 sequences are MNHEY and SVGAGI. The length of the CDR3 is 15 residues. Trimming stripped 5 bases from V and 2 bases from J, with 16 bases between. The CDR3 loop reads CASSSPGQTAYEQYF. DNA of the CDR3: TGTGCCAGCAGTAGCCCCGGACAGACCGCCTACGAGCAGTACTTC.

This clone was seen only a few times. V and J are TRBV2 and TRBJ2-2; D is uncertain. Trimming took off 5 bases at V and 3 bases at J, with 4 bases between the two ends. CDR1 SNHLY and CDR2 FYNNEI come from the germline V gene. The CDR3 has 12 amino acids. CDR3 residues: CASSLHTGELFF. The CDR3 nucleotides are TGTGCCAGCAGTCTTCACACCGGGGAGCTGTTTTTT.

This chain joins TRBV2 and TRBJ2-6, with D unresolved. The germline V gene has CDR1 SNHLY and CDR2 FYNNEI. The CDR3 has 14 amino acids. Trimming stripped 9 bases from V and 0 bases from J, with 9 bases between. The CDR3: CASRRISGANVLTF. The CDR3, as DNA: TGTGCCAGTCGGCGGATCTCTGGGGCCAACGTCCTGACTTTC.

This chain uses TRBV7-7 with TRBJ2-1; maybe TRBD2 (6 bases). This CDR3 is built from 14 residues. V gave up 3 bases and J gave up 9 bases, with 15 bases separating them. Germline values: CDR1 SSHAT, CDR2 FNYEAQ (reference sequence). The CDR3: CASSLGELASEQFF. DNA of the CDR3: TGTGCCAGCAGCTTGGGAGAGCTAGCGAGTGAGCAGTTCTTC.

The chain couples TRBV4-1 to TRBJ2-7; 9 bases line up with TRBD2. CDR3 size: 15 residues. Germline CDR1 and CDR2: MGHRA and YSYEKL. J gave up 7 bases and V 4 bases, and 11 bases lay outside the gene matches. Here the CDR3 DNA reads TGCGCCAGCAGCCCAGGGATCGGACTAGCGAGGGAGCAGTACTTC. Amino acid sequence: CASSPGIGLAREQYF.

The sample holds one count of this clone. This chain links TRBV27 with TRBJ2-1, with 11 nucleotides matching TRBD2. This CDR3 has 16 amino acids. The junction had 7 bases not matched to a gene; V was cut back by 6 bases and J by 3 bases. CDR1 MNHEY and CDR2 SMNVEV come from the germline V gene (reference sequence). The CDR3 protein is CASSKIAGGRYNEQFF. In DNA form, the CDR3 reads TGTGCCAGCAGCAAAATAGCGGGAGGGCGCTACAATGAGCAGTTCTTC.

J is TRBJ2-7 and V is TRBV28; tentative D call: TRBD1 (6 bases). Deletions cut 6 bases from V and 2 bases from J, with 14 bases between. There are 14 residues in the CDR3. The germline V gene encodes CDR1 MDHEN and CDR2 SYDVKM. In nucleotides, the CDR3 is TGTGCCAGCAGAGGGGGTTTTTTCCCCTACGAGCAGTACTTC. This codes for CASRGGFFPYEQYF.

The chain joins TRBV5-1 to TRBJ2-3, with TRBD2 matching over 13 bases. Trimming at V came to 4 bases and at J to 0 bases, leaving 5 bases not matched to a gene. From germline, CDR1 is SGHRS and CDR2 YFSETQ. The CDR3 is made up of 17 amino acids. CDR3 residues: CASSRTSGGTSTDTQYF. Written as DNA, the CDR3 is TGCGCCAGCAGCAGGACTAGCGGGGGAACTAGCACAGATACGCAGTATTTT.

The chain is built from TRBV5-1 and TRBJ2-1; D is ambiguous. This CDR3 is 12 amino acids long. The germline V gene has CDR1 SGHRS and CDR2 YFSETQ. Trimming left V 2 bases short and J 10 bases short, with 10 bases between. The chain's CDR3 is CASSFYSTEQFF. DNA of the CDR3: TGCGCCAGCAGCTTTTACAGCACCGAGCAGTTCTTC.

CDR3 region: CATSRDRDRLQSTQHF. CDR3 nucleotide sequence: TGTGCCACCAGCAGAGATCGCGACAGGCTTCAATCAACCCAGCATTTT. The V call is TRBV15, the J call TRBJ1-5; a weak D match, TRBD1 (6 bases). The germline V gene has CDR1 LNHNV and CDR2 YYDKDF (reference sequence). V was trimmed by 0 bases and J by 11 bases, leaving 20 bases between them. The CDR3 covers 16 residues.

The V call is TRBV2, the J call TRBJ2-7; the match to TRBD1 covers 7 bases. Germline trimming cut 6 bases from V and 5 bases from J; bases unmatched to any gene: 13. This CDR3 region has 15 residues. Germline V lookup: CDR1 SNHLY, CDR2 FYNNEI. CDR3 loop: CASRTGTDYRNEQYF. CDR3 sequence (DNA): TGTGCCAGCAGAACCGGGACAGATTACCGGAACGAGCAGTACTTC. Filled out from reference TRBV2 and TRBJ2-7, the complete variable domain reads EPEVTQTPSHQVTQMGQEVILRCVPISNHLYFYWYRQILGQKVEFLVSFYNNEISEKSEIFDDQFSVERPDGSNFTLKIRSTKLEDSAMYFCASRTGTDYRNEQYFGPGTRLTVT.

The CDR3 here is CAISDRAGKENTEAFF. CDR3 bases: TGTGCCATCAGTGATAGGGCAGGGAAGGAGAACACTGAAGCTTTCTTT. This chain joins TRBV10-3 and TRBJ1-1; D may be TRBD1 (5 bases). The CDR3 consists of 16 residues. Germline lookup yields CDR1 ENHRY and CDR2 SYGVKD. The V gene lost 3 bases and the J gene lost 1 base, with 15 bases spanning the gap.

The V call is TRBV28, the J call TRBJ1-3; D perhaps matches TRBD1 (6 bases). Germline assignment: CDR1 MDHEN and CDR2 SYDVKM. The CDR3 covers 13 residues. The ends were cut back, 6 bases at V and 3 bases at J, with 9 bases in the middle. The CDR3 loop reads CASRPGVGNTIYF. DNA of the CDR3: TGTGCCAGCAGGCCAGGGGTTGGAAACACCATATATTTT. Together with reference TRBV28 and TRBJ1-3, the CDR3 gives the full variable domain: DVKVTQSSRYLVKRTGEKVFLECVQDMDHENMFWYRQDPGLGLRLIYFSYDVKMKEKGDIPEGYSVSREKKERFSLILESASTNQTSMYLCASRPGVGNTIYFGEGSWLTVV.

V gene TRBV23-1 combines with J gene TRBJ1-1, with TRBD1 as a possible D gene (5 bases). Being an ORF, TRBV23-1 has a function that is uncertain. Trimming shortened V by 4 bases and J by 3 bases, and 21 bases separated the two germline ends. This CDR3 is built from 17 residues. CDR3 coding DNA: TGCGCCAGCAGTCGACCAAACAGGCTGGTAGGAGACACTGAAGCTTTCTTT. Encoded protein: CASSRPNRLVGDTEAFF.

Points on this clone: The identical CDR3 is also encoded by other nucleotide sequences in the sample. The J gene is TRBJ2-5, the V gene TRBV30; D is ambiguous. The ends were cut back, 0 bases at V and 5 bases at J, with 7 bases in the middle. The CDR3 consists of 12 residues. CDR1 and CDR2 from the germline V gene are GTSNPN and SVGIG (reference sequence). The CDR3 reads CAWSVTGETQYF. The CDR3 DNA sequence: TGTGCCTGGAGTGTTACCGGGGAGACCCAGTACTTC. The full variable domain, in which reference TRBV30 and TRBJ2-5 provide the parts outside the CDR3, is SQTIHQWPATLVQPVGSPLSLECTVEGTSNPNLYWYRQAAGRGLQLLFYSVGIGQISSEVPQNLSASRPQDRQFILSSKKLLLSDSGFYLCAWSVTGETQYFGPGTRLLVL.

The chain employs TRBV27 and TRBJ1-4, with 8 nucleotides matching TRBD1. Looked up from germline, CDR1 is MNHEY and CDR2 is SMNVEV (reference sequence). The CDR3 length is 18 residues. V shed 7 bases and J 2 bases; nucleotides not matched to a gene: 15. CDR3 nucleotides: TGTGCCAGCACCAAAGAGACAGGGGTCGGCGGGACTAATGAAAAACTGTTTTTT. It codes for CASTKETGVGGTNEKLFF.

V is TRBV19 and J is TRBJ1-5; 9 bases map to TRBD1. CDR1 is LNHDA and CDR2 is SQIVND in the germline V gene (reference sequence). The CDR3 has 16 residues. Trimming removed 7 bases from V and 3 bases from J; junction bases left unmatched: 10. This CDR3 is CASIVTGGNYNQPQHF. Written as DNA, the CDR3 is TGTGCCAGTATCGTGACAGGGGGAAATTACAATCAGCCCCAGCATTTT.

The chain joins TRBV18 to TRBJ1-3, with TRBD1 as a possible D gene (5 bases). This CDR3 comprises 16 residues. The ends were cut back, 3 bases at V and 0 bases at J, with 12 bases in the middle. Germline loops: CDR1 KGHSH, CDR2 LQKENI. CDR3 nucleotide sequence: TGTGCCAGCTCACCGGCGGGGGGAAGCTCTGGAAACACCATATATTTT. Translation gives CASSPAGGSSGNTIYF. The whole variable domain, filled in from reference TRBV18 and TRBJ1-3, reads NAGVMQNPRHLVRRRGQEARLRCSPMKGHSHVYWYRQLPEEGLKFMVYLQKENIIDESGMPKERFSAEFPKEGPSILRIQQVVRGDSAAYFCASSPAGGSSGNTIYFGEGSWLTVV.

This sequence joins TRBV7-9 and TRBJ1-2; 11 positions match TRBD1. Trimming at V came to 4 bases and at J to 4 bases, leaving 8 bases not matched to a gene. The CDR3 has 16 residues. Per the germline V gene, CDR1 is SEHNR and CDR2 is FQNEAQ (reference sequence). CDR3 DNA: TGTGCCAGCAGCTCCCCTGGGACAGGGGGGACCTATGGCTACACCTTC. The encoded protein is CASSSPGTGGTYGYTF.

This chain links TRBV7-9 with TRBJ2-1; no definite D call. V shed 2 bases and J shed 0 bases, with 11 bases lying between them. CDR1 is SEHNR and CDR2 is FQNEAQ in the germline V gene (reference sequence). The length of the CDR3 is 16 residues. In DNA form, the CDR3 reads TGTGCCAGCAGCTTACGCGGCAACGTCTCCTACAATGAGCAGTTCTTC. Its protein is CASSLRGNVSYNEQFF.

The chain has TRBV15 and TRBJ2-3; D is uncertain. Germline-derived CDR1 and CDR2 are LNHNV and YYDKDF (reference sequence). The CDR3 covers 14 residues. Trimming cost V 1 base and J 4 bases, with 9 bases left between them. The CDR3 region is CATSRGYSADTQYF. CDR3 DNA sequence: TGTGCCACCAGCAGAGGTTACTCGGCAGATACGCAGTATTTT.